The subject of this entry is one T cell receptor beta chain. RNA transcripts served as the template for amplifying TCR beta CDR3 regions. A set of HTBI primers served as the primers for a first-round RT-PCR of the TCR CDR3. TCRdb re-analysed the multiplex PCR reads in MiXCR, keeping a single row per CDR3 protein. This sample has about 600,000 distinct CDR3 sequences; 14% occur once, and the top ten carry 7.1%. The sample belongs to a study of T cells in Graves' hyperthyroidism and ophthalmopathy. This CDR3 has 17 amino acids. The V segment lost 0 bases and the J segment 4 bases; nucleotides outside the gene matches: 8. Germline CDR1 SGHTS, CDR2 YDEGEE.

Sample: blood. The chain uses TRBV5-8 and TRBJ1-4, with TRBD1 identical over 8 bases. The sequence was obtained from a woman aged 18-35 years with Graves' ophthalmopathy. This CDR3 is CASSLVAGGSGNEKLFF. The CDR3 DNA sequence: TGTGCCAGCAGCTTGGTGGCAGGGGGCAGCGGTAATGAAAAACTGTTTTTT.